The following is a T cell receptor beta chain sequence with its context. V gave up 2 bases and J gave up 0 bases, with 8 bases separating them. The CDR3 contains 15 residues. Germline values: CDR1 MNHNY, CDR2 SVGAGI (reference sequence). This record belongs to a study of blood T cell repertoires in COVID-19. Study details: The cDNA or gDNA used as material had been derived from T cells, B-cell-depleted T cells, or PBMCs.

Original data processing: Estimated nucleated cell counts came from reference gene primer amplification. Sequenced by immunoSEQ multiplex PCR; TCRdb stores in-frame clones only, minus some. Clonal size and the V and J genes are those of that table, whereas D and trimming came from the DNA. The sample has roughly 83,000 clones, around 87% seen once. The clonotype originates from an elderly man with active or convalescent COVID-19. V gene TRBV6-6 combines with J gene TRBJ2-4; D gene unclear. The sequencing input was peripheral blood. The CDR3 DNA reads TGTGCCAGCAGTTACGAGAGACAAGCCAAAAACATTCAGTACTTC. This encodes CASSYERQAKNIQYF.